These 31 T cell receptor beta chains originate from one sample sequenced in a study of PD-L1 blockade in urothelial cancer. Clones were sequenced by immunoSEQ multiplex PCR, and TCRdb holds only the in-frame ones, with some missing. The sample yields tens of thousands of clones, 65% to 85% seen once. The sample consisted of PBMCs, taken around atezolizumab (anti-PD-L1) treatment. The origin of the receptors is a man in his sixties with urothelial cancer.

The rearrangement joins TRBV19 to TRBJ2-7, with a possible D match to TRBD1 (6 bases). V was shortened by 6 bases and J by 4 bases, with 7 bases between the two germline ends. The CDR3 covers 11 residues. CDR1 and CDR2 (germline): LNHDA, SQIVND (reference sequence). The CDR3 reads CASRQGYEQYF. As DNA, the CDR3 is TGTGCCAGTAGACAGGGTTACGAGCAGTACTTC.

The gene calls are TRBV5-1 and TRBJ2-3; D might be TRBD2 (6 bases). Germline CDR1 and CDR2: SGHRS and YFSETQ. V was trimmed by 4 bases and J by 1 base, leaving 16 bases between them. CDR3 size: 16 residues. The CDR3, as DNA: TGCGCCAGCAGCCAACGGCCCTCGGGGGGCACAGATACGCAGTATTTT. Its protein product is CASSQRPSGGTDTQYF.

The CDR3 is CASSSLRGLADNNEQFF. Written as DNA, the CDR3 is TGTGCCAGCAGCTCTCTTAGGGGACTAGCGGATAACAATGAGCAGTTCTTC. The V gene is TRBV7-9, the J gene TRBJ2-1, with 11 bases lining up with TRBD2. The CDR3 is 17 residues long. Germline lookup yields CDR1 SEHNR and CDR2 FQNEAQ (reference sequence). The V and J ends lost 4 bases and 5 bases, in that order; junction bases with no gene match: 10. Based on the CDR3 plus reference TRBV7-9 and TRBJ2-1, the full variable domain is DTGVSQNPRHKITKRGQNVTFRCDPISEHNRLYWYRQTLGQGPEFLTYFQNEAQLEKSRLLSDRFSAERPKGSFSTLEIQRTEQGDSAMYLCASSSLRGLADNNEQFFGPGTRLTVL.

The gene calls are TRBV27 and TRBJ1-2; possible D gene TRBD1, 6 bases. Germline values: CDR1 MNHEY, CDR2 SMNVEV (reference sequence). V was clipped by 6 bases and J by 0 bases, with 11 bases between them. The CDR3 spans 14 residues. The CDR3 here is CASSPQGPNYGYTF. CDR3 DNA sequence: TGTGCCAGCAGCCCACAGGGACCTAACTATGGCTACACCTTC.

The V call is TRBV28, the J call TRBJ2-1; 10 bases align to TRBD2. The J segment lost 6 bases and the V segment lost 3 bases, leaving 5 bases of the junction unmatched. The CDR3 is 15 amino acids. Per germline, CDR1 MDHEN and CDR2 SYDVKM. CDR3 nucleotides: TGTGCCAGCAGTTTTGCCCCTAGCGGGGGCAATGAGCAGTTCTTC. Translated: CASSFAPSGGNEQFF.

The V call is TRBV29-1, the J call TRBJ2-3; D may be TRBD2 (6 bases). Deletions cut 4 bases from V and 2 bases from J, with 13 bases between. CDR1 and CDR2 from the germline V gene are SQVTM and ANQGSEA. The CDR3 length is 14 residues. CDR3 bases: TGCAGCGTTGCCCCCGGCGGGGCCACAGATACGCAGTATTTT. Translation gives CSVAPGGATDTQYF.

This chain connects TRBV5-1 to TRBJ1-2; no reliable D call. The CDR3 runs 14 residues. V was clipped by 0 bases and J by 4 bases, with 10 bases between them. Per the germline V gene, CDR1 is SGHRS and CDR2 is YFSETQ. The CDR3 nucleotides are TGCGCCAGCAGCTTGGACAGCAATACCTATGGCTACACCTTC. Protein: CASSLDSNTYGYTF.

On this clone itself: Other DNA sequences in the same sample also yield this CDR3. The genes are TRBV5-6 and TRBJ1-5, with a weak D call TRBD1 (5 bases). The germline V gene encodes CDR1 SGHDT and CDR2 YYEEEE. Trimming took off 3 bases at V and 0 bases at J, with 13 bases between the two ends. CDR3 length: 16 amino acids. CDR3 sequence: CASSWAGKLSNQPQHF. The DNA of the CDR3 is TGTGCCAGCAGCTGGGCAGGGAAGCTTAGCAATCAGCCCCAGCATTTT.

The chain joins TRBV28 to TRBJ2-7; D might be TRBD2 (6 bases). V lost 2 bases, J lost 2 bases, and 13 bases lay in between. This CDR3 spans 15 amino acids. CDR1 and CDR2 (germline): MDHEN, SYDVKM. The DNA of the CDR3 is TGTGCCAGCAGTTTAGGGACTCTCTTTACCTACGAGCAGTACTTC. This sequence encodes CASSLGTLFTYEQYF.

This clone was seen ten or more times. This chain connects TRBV27 to TRBJ2-5; 13 positions match TRBD2. The CDR3 extends over 18 amino acids. Per the germline V gene, CDR1 is MNHEY and CDR2 is SMNVEV (reference sequence). Unmatched junction bases numbered 10, after V lost 5 bases and J lost 1 base. The CDR3 sequence: CASSPQGLAGSSQETQYF. The CDR3 DNA sequence: TGTGCCAGCAGTCCCCAGGGACTAGCGGGGAGCTCCCAAGAGACCCAGTACTTC.

V usage is TRBV13 and J usage is TRBJ2-7; tentative D call: TRBD2 (5 bases). Trimming pared 5 bases from V and 5 bases from J, leaving 10 bases between. The CDR3 has 12 residues. The germline gives CDR1 PRHDT, CDR2 FYEKMQ (reference sequence). The CDR3 coding sequence is TGTGCCAGCAGCATAACTAGAAACGAGCAGTACTTC. It is translated as CASSITRNEQYF.

The rearrangement uses TRBV7-2 and TRBJ2-6; tentatively, D is TRBD2 (5 bases). The CDR3 has 15 amino acids. Between the trimmed V and J ends, which lost 6 bases and 0 bases, there was a span of 9 bases. Germline lookup yields CDR1 SGHTA and CDR2 FQGNSA. The CDR3 DNA sequence: TGTGCCAGCAGGAAGGAGGTCTCTGGGGCCAACGTCCTGACTTTC. This encodes CASRKEVSGANVLTF.

CDR3 loop: CASSPRGSGRVGFYEQYF. The DNA of the CDR3 is TGCGCCAGCAGCCCCCGTGGTAGCGGGAGAGTGGGGTTCTACGAGCAGTACTTC. The chain combines TRBV10-1 with TRBJ2-7; 9 bases map to TRBD2. Germline CDR1 and CDR2: WNHNN and SYGVQD (reference sequence). The CDR3 extends over 18 amino acids. J lost 3 bases, V lost 6 bases, and 18 bases had no gene match.

The chain couples TRBV28 to TRBJ1-4; TRBD1 aligns across 11 bases. V gave up 5 bases and J gave up 2 bases; unmatched junction bases: 10. CDR3 size: 18 residues. Germline V gene lookup returns CDR1 MDHEN and CDR2 SYDVKM. CDR3 region: CASSPRTGGLGTNEKLFF. Here the CDR3 DNA reads TGTGCCAGCAGTCCCCGGACAGGGGGCCTAGGGACTAATGAAAAACTGTTTTTT. Supplemented by reference TRBV28 and TRBJ1-4, the full variable domain reads DVKVTQSSRYLVKRTGEKVFLECVQDMDHENMFWYRQDPGLGLRLIYFSYDVKMKEKGDIPEGYSVSREKKERFSLILESASTNQTSMYLCASSPRTGGLGTNEKLFFGSGTQLSVL.

The chain employs TRBV28 and TRBJ2-5, with 10 bases lining up with TRBD2. Trimming took 8 bases from V and 5 from J; bases not matched to a gene: 11. Germline V gene lookup returns CDR1 MDHEN and CDR2 SYDVKM. The CDR3 contains 15 residues. As DNA, the CDR3 is TGTGCCAGCTCTAGTCTAGCGGGAGTGAGGGAGACCCAGTACTTC. It yields the protein CASSSLAGVRETQYF.

This sequence joins TRBV5-1 and TRBJ2-1; D might be TRBD1 (5 bases). The CDR3 has 13 amino acids. The germline CDR1 and CDR2 sequences are SGHRS and YFSETQ. V lost 2 bases to trimming and J lost 6 bases, with 9 bases between them. DNA of the CDR3: TGCGCCAGCAGCTTAAGCAGGGTCAATGAGCAGTTCTTC. It encodes CASSLSRVNEQFF.

This chain uses TRBV18 with TRBJ2-1, with D hard to call. The V gene lost 5 bases and the J gene lost 4 bases, with 15 bases spanning the gap. Germline V gives CDR1 KGHSH, CDR2 LQKENI. This CDR3 region has 15 residues. The CDR3, as DNA: TGTGCCAGCTCATCGAACTCCGGTGGTTACAATGAGCAGTTCTTC. This sequence encodes CASSSNSGGYNEQFF.

By frequency in the sample, this clone is medium-sized (0.01 to 0.1%). The gene calls are TRBV7-6 and TRBJ1-1; D remains ambiguous. The germline gives CDR1 SGHVS, CDR2 FNYEAQ. The V gene lost 2 bases and the J gene lost 2 bases, with 6 bases spanning the gap. This CDR3 spans 13 amino acids. In DNA, the CDR3 is TGTGCCAGCAGCTTAAGCCTAAACACTGAAGCTTTCTTT. Its translation: CASSLSLNTEAFF. The full variable domain, with the rest looked up from reference TRBV7-6 and TRBJ1-1, is GAGVSQSPRYKVTKRGQDVALRCDPISGHVSLYWYRQALGQGPEFLTYFNYEAQQDKSGLPNDRFSAERPEGSISTLTIQRTEQRDSAMYRCASSLSLNTEAFFGQGTRLTVV.

This sequence joins TRBV29-1 and TRBJ2-4; D is perhaps TRBD2 (6 bases). Germline V gene data show CDR1 as SQVTM and CDR2 as ANQGSEA. The CDR3 length is 14 residues. The CDR3 protein is CSDFRRGAKNIQYF. The DNA for the CDR3 is TGCAGTGACTTTCGGAGGGGAGCCAAAAACATTCAGTACTTC.

This chain connects TRBV5-1 to TRBJ2-7; 13 bases map to TRBD2. Germline V CDR1 and CDR2: SGHRS, YFSETQ. The junction had 13 bases not matched to a gene; V was cut back by 0 bases and J by 4 bases. This CDR3 has 19 amino acids. CDR3 residues: CASSLAGLAGVPVNYEQYF. In DNA form, the CDR3 reads TGCGCCAGCAGCTTGGCCGGACTAGCGGGAGTCCCCGTAAATTACGAGCAGTACTTC.

This rearrangement joins TRBV6-6 to TRBJ1-4; 10 bases fit TRBD1. The CDR3 runs to 15 residues. V was pared by 3 bases and J by 8 bases, with 6 bases of the junction left unmatched. Germline V gene data show CDR1 as MNHNY and CDR2 as SVGAGI (reference sequence). CDR3: CASSYPGTGEEKLFF. The CDR3 coding sequence is TGTGCCAGCAGTTATCCCGGGACAGGGGAGGAAAAACTGTTTTTT.

V is TRBV28 and J is TRBJ2-7, with 10 bases aligning to TRBD2. Germline CDR1 MDHEN, CDR2 SYDVKM. The junction had 2 bases not matched to a gene; V was cut back by 6 bases and J by 6 bases. The CDR3 is made up of 12 amino acids. CDR3 region: CASRLAGAEQYF. The CDR3 DNA sequence: TGTGCCAGCAGGCTAGCGGGAGCCGAGCAGTACTTC.

This rearrangement joins TRBV6-5 to TRBJ1-1; unclear D gene. Germline V gene data show CDR1 as MNHEY and CDR2 as SVGAGI. The ends were cut back, 8 bases at V and 1 base at J, with 14 bases in the middle. The CDR3 has 14 amino acids. The CDR3 sequence: CASHYRVTNTEAFF. The CDR3 DNA reads TGTGCCAGCCACTATCGAGTCACGAACACTGAAGCTTTCTTT.

The chain couples TRBV2 to TRBJ1-2; D may be TRBD1 (5 bases). Trimming cost V 6 bases and J 0 bases, with 11 bases left between them. The CDR3 consists of 14 residues. The germline V gene encodes CDR1 SNHLY and CDR2 FYNNEI. The CDR3 nucleotides are TGTGCCAGCAGAGGAGGGGTATCTAACTATGGCTACACCTTC. It specifies CASRGGVSNYGYTF.

The chain couples TRBV18 to TRBJ2-2; TRBD2 might be the D (6 bases). Germline CDR1 and CDR2: KGHSH and LQKENI. The CDR3 covers 17 residues. V gave up 5 bases and J gave up 1 base, with 17 bases separating them. CDR3 coding DNA: TGTGCCAGCTCATCCCGCCTACCGGGACTGAACACCGGGGAGCTGTTTTTT. Translation gives CASSSRLPGLNTGELFF.

The rearrangement links TRBV5-6 to TRBJ2-3; D gene unclear. Germline values: CDR1 SGHDT, CDR2 YYEEEE. The CDR3 runs to 16 residues. V lost 4 bases, J lost 0 bases, and 15 bases lay in between. In DNA form, the CDR3 reads TGTGCCAGCAGCCTCGCGGCGGCGCCTAGCACAGATACGCAGTATTTT. The encoded protein is CASSLAAAPSTDTQYF.

V usage is TRBV6-1 and J usage is TRBJ1-5; TRBD1 matches 9 bases. The J segment lost 4 bases and the V segment lost 6 bases, leaving 7 bases of the junction unmatched. The CDR3 runs to 15 residues. CDR1 is MNHNS and CDR2 is SASEGT in the germline V gene. CDR3 DNA: TGTGCCAGCAGGACCGGGACAGGGATTAATCAGCCCCAGCATTTT. Its translation is CASRTGTGINQPQHF.

The chain links TRBV11-2 to TRBJ1-1, with D perhaps matching TRBD1 (6 bases). CDR3 size: 16 residues. The germline V gene has CDR1 SGHAT and CDR2 FQNNGV. V was pared by 3 bases and J by 0 bases, with 14 bases between. The CDR3 spells CASSFLQGTMNTEAFF. The CDR3 DNA reads TGTGCCAGCAGCTTCCTCCAGGGGACCATGAACACTGAAGCTTTCTTT.

This clone was found once. CDR3 nucleotides: TGTGCCAGCAGTTTATTCGTGGAGGGTTTCAATCAGCCCCAGCATTTT. Amino acids: CASSLFVEGFNQPQHF. V is TRBV28 and J is TRBJ1-5; D remains ambiguous. The CDR3 loop spans 16 amino acids. Germline V gene data show CDR1 as MDHEN and CDR2 as SYDVKM. The V gene lost 1 base and the J gene lost 3 bases, with 13 bases spanning the gap.

The rearrangement uses TRBV28 and TRBJ1-1; 12 bases align to TRBD1. V gave up 6 bases and J gave up 11 bases; unmatched junction bases: 7. The CDR3 contains 13 residues. Germline lookup yields CDR1 MDHEN and CDR2 SYDVKM. CDR3 DNA sequence: TGTGCCAGCAGAGGGACAGGGGGCTCTTGGGCTTTCTTT. Amino acids: CASRGTGGSWAFF. The full variable domain, rest sourced from reference TRBV28 and TRBJ1-1, is DVKVTQSSRYLVKRTGEKVFLECVQDMDHENMFWYRQDPGLGLRLIYFSYDVKMKEKGDIPEGYSVSREKKERFSLILESASTNQTSMYLCASRGTGGSWAFFGQGTRLTVV.

The chain carries TRBV2 and TRBJ2-3; D remains unclear. The V gene lost 7 bases and the J gene lost 1 base, with 6 bases spanning the gap. Germline V CDR1 and CDR2: SNHLY, FYNNEI. This CDR3 is built from 12 residues. The CDR3 nucleotides are TGTGCCAGCAATCTTGGCACAGATACGCAGTATTTT. Translation: CASNLGTDTQYF.